A selection of T cell receptor beta chains follows, all from one sample in a study of control samples from healthy donors and cancer patients. TCRdb's copy holds only in-frame clones and misses some; the assay was immunoSEQ multiplex PCR. The repertoire consists of about 120,000 clones, with 92% occurring once and the leading ten covering about 2.2%. Specimen: blood. Source of these receptors: a woman aged 45 to 65 in good health. The CDR3 runs from the conserved cysteine through the conserved F or W. A D gene is named only where the DNA matches it firmly. Only part of the rows carry a size: once, few, many, or a class if the clone is expanded.

>TRBD2|TRBJ2-5|TRBV3-1/TRBV3-2|.
TGTGCCAGCAGCCAGGGACTAGCGGGGGAAACCCAGTACTTC
CASSQGLAGETQYF
>.|TRBJ1-5|TRBV28|.
TGTGCCAGCAGTTCAGACTCCATAGCACAGCGGCGGCCCCAGCATTTT
CASSSDSIAQRRPQHF
>.|TRBJ2-7|TRBV3-1/TRBV3-2|.
TGTGCCAGCAGCCAAGACAGGGAATACGAGCAGTACTTC
CASSQDREYEQYF
>TRBD2|TRBJ2-1|TRBV2|once
TGTGCCAGCAACGTCGACGGGGGGGTGAATGAGCAGTTCTTC
CASNVDGGVNEQFF
>TRBD2|TRBJ2-1|TRBV27|.
TGTGCCAGCAGTTTCGGGGGGGTTTTTGTGCAGTTCTTC
CASSFGGVFVQFF
>TRBD1|TRBJ1-5|TRBV5-8|.
TGTGCCAGCAGCCGGATCCAGGGGGCTCAGCCCCAGCATTTT
CASSRIQGAQPQHF
>TRBD1|TRBJ1-4|TRBV28|.
TGTGCCAGCAGTACAGGGGGGCAGAATGAAAAACTGTTTTTT
CASSTGGQNEKLFF
>TRBD2|TRBJ2-5|TRBV6-6|.
TGTGCCAGCAGCCGGACTAGCGGGGGGCAACAGTACTTC
CASSRTSGGQQYF
>TRBD1|TRBJ2-5|TRBV14|.
TGTGCCAGCAGCCAAGGTTTTCGTGCAGGACAGGGGGAAGAGACCCAGTACTTC
CASSQGFRAGQGEETQYF
>.|TRBJ1-5|TRBV13|.
TGTGCCAGCAGCTTACGCGGGACTCATCGTGACCAGCCCCAGCATTTT
CASSLRGTHRDQPQHF
>.|TRBJ1-4|TRBV6-5|.
TGTGCCACCGGGCGGGGCCTCAATGAAAAACTGTTTTTT
CATGRGLNEKLFF
>.|TRBJ1-1|TRBV7-9|.
TGTGCCAGCAGCTTAGGAGCGGGTGGGGGGCGCACTGAAGCTTTCTTT
CASSLGAGGGRTEAFF
>.|TRBJ2-7|TRBV5-1|.
TGCGCCAGCAGACCACCGGACAGCTCCTACGAGCAGTACTTC
CASRPPDSSYEQYF